This T cell receptor (beta chain) is drawn from a study of human T cells and chemical hapten exposure. The germline V gene encodes CDR1 SGHAT and CDR2 FQNNGV. Trimming took 7 bases from V and 9 from J, leaving 15 bases between them. This CDR3 spans 12 amino acids. A single record per CDR3 protein comes from TCRdb applying MiXCR to the RACE reads. The data hold tens of thousands of distinct CDR3 sequences, with about 6.7% observed a single time. Time point in this sample: pre-sensitization, week 0. Treatment noted: therapeutic diphenylcyclopropenone sensitization with weekly scalp DPC. The V call is TRBV11-2, the J call TRBJ1-1; D remains ambiguous. Sequencing used whole blood, obtained in connection with sensitization to the hapten diphenylcyclopropenone (DPC). The sequence came from a woman in her twenties or thirties with alopecia areata. Some clones in this sample may be carry-over from other donors' samples. CDR3 nucleotide sequence: TGTGCCAGCAAATGGGCCGGGGAAAAAGCTTTCTTT. Encoded protein: CASKWAGEKAFF.